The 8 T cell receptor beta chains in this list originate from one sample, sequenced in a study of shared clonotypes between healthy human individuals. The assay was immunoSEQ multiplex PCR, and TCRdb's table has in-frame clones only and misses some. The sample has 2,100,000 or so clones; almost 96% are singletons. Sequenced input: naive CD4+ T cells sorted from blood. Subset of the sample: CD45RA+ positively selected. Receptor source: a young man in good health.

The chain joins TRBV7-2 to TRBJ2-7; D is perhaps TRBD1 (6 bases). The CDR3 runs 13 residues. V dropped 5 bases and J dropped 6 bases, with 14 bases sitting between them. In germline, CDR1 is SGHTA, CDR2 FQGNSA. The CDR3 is CASSRGGFGEQYF. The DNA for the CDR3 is TGTGCCAGCAGCCGAGGGGGTTTTGGCGAGCAGTACTTC.

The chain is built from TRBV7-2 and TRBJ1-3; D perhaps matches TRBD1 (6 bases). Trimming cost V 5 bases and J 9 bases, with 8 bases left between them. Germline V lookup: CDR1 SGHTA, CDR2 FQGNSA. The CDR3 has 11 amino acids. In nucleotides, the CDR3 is TGTGCCAGCAGCACAGGGACCACCATATATTTT. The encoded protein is CASSTGTTIYF.

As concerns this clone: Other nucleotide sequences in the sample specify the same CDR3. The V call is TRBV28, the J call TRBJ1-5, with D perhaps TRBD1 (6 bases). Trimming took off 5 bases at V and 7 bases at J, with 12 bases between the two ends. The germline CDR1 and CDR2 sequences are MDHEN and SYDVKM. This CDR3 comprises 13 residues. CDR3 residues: CASSPPTGQPQHF. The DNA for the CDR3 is TGTGCCAGCAGTCCCCCGACAGGACAGCCCCAGCATTTT.

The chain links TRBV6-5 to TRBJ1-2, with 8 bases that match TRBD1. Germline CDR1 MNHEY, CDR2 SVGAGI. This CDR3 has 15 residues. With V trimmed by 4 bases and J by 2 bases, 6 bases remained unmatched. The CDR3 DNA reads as TGTGCCAGCAGTTCGACAGGGGTAGGCAACTATGGCTACACCTTC. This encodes CASSSTGVGNYGYTF.

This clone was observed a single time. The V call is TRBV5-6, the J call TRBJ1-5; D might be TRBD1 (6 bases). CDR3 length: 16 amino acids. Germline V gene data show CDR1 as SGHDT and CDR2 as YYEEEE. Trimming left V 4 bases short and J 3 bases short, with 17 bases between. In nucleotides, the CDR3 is TGTGCCAGCAGCCCCCAGGCAGGGGAAGTCAATCAGCCCCAGCATTTT. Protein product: CASSPQAGEVNQPQHF.

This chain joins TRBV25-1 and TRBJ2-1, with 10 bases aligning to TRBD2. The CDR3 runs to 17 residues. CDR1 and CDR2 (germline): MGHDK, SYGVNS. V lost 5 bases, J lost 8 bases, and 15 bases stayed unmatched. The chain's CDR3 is CASSWGTGTSVSYEQFF. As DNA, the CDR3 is TGTGCCAGCAGTTGGGGGACCGGGACTAGCGTAAGTTATGAGCAGTTCTTC.

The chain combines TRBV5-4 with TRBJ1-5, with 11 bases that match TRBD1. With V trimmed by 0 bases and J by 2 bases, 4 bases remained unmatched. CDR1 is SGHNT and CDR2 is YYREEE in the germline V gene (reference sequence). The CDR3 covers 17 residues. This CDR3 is CASSLGPGQGGNQPQHF. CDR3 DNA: TGTGCCAGCAGCTTGGGGCCGGGACAGGGGGGCAATCAGCCCCAGCATTTT.

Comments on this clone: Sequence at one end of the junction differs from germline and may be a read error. As DNA, the CDR3 is TGTGCCAGTAGCAACATCGAGACGGGGACCCAATACTTC. Residues: CASSNIETGTQYF. The chain couples TRBV19 to TRBJ2-5; either TRBD1 or TRBD2 may fit D (5 bases each). There are 13 residues in the CDR3. Germline CDR1 reads LNHDA; CDR2 reads SQIVND (reference sequence). Using reference TRBV19 and TRBJ2-5 for the parts outside the CDR3, the full variable domain is DGGITQSPKYLFRKEGQNVTLSCEQNLNHDAMYWYRQDPGQGLRLIYYSQIVNDFQKGDIAEGYSVSREKKESFPLTVTSAQKNPTAFYLCASSNIETGTQYFGPGTRLLVL.